The 28 T cell receptor beta chains reported below all come from one sample, sequenced in a study of cytomegalovirus exposure and HLA in healthy donors. In the PCR, 60 Vbeta and 13 Jbeta primers were used. TCRdb's copy holds only in-frame clones and misses some; the assay was immunoSEQ multiplex PCR. There are about 120,000 clones in the sample; 70% to 80% occur only once, and about 2% lies in the top ten. Sequences were obtained from PBMCs. These receptors were obtained from a human donor in good health.

The V gene is TRBV19, the J gene TRBJ1-5, with 10 bases lining up with TRBD1. Germline CDR1 and CDR2: LNHDA and SQIVND (reference sequence). J was trimmed by 5 bases and V by 5 bases; bases with no gene match: 9. The CDR3 contains 16 residues. The CDR3 DNA follows: TGTGCCAGTAGTCGACAGGGGGCGAACGGCGATCAGCCCCAGCATTTT. Translating gives CASSRQGANGDQPQHF.

The chain carries TRBV5-4 and TRBJ2-3; D possibly corresponds to TRBD2 (6 bases). CDR1 and CDR2 from the germline V gene are SGHNT and YYREEE (reference sequence). V was pared by 3 bases and J by 0 bases, with 11 bases between. The CDR3 runs to 15 residues. The CDR3 here is CASSSVAGSTDTQYF. DNA of the CDR3: TGTGCCAGCAGCTCCGTTGCGGGGAGCACAGATACGCAGTATTTT. Full variable domain (outside the CDR3, taken from reference TRBV5-4 and TRBJ2-3): ETGVTQSPTHLIKTRGQQVTLRCSSQSGHNTVSWYQQALGQGPQFIFQYYREEENGRGNFPPRFSGLQFPNYSSELNVNALELDDSALYLCASSSVAGSTDTQYFGPGTRLTVL.

This clone was observed a single time. The rearrangement joins TRBV19 to TRBJ1-5; D ambiguous. The V gene lost 1 base and the J gene lost 1 base, with 8 bases spanning the gap. Germline V gene sequence: CDR1 LNHDA, CDR2 SQIVND (reference sequence). The CDR3 is 15 amino acids. The CDR3 DNA reads TGTGCCAGTAGTATAGTGGCCACCAGCAATCAGCCCCAGCATTTT. Its translation is CASSIVATSNQPQHF.

The V call is TRBV5-1, the J call TRBJ2-5, with TRBD1 as a possible D gene (6 bases). The CDR3 is 13 amino acids. The ends were cut back, 4 bases at V and 5 bases at J, with 12 bases in the middle. The germline V gene has CDR1 SGHRS and CDR2 YFSETQ. Here the CDR3 reads CASSGSGVETQYF. The CDR3 nucleotides are TGCGCCAGCAGCGGATCAGGGGTGGAGACCCAGTACTTC.

This chain links TRBV7-2 with TRBJ2-1; TRBD1 matches 10 bases. The CDR3 is 16 residues long. V gave up 3 bases and J gave up 8 bases; unmatched junction bases: 10. Germline CDR1 is SGHTA and CDR2 is FQGNSA. CDR3 in amino acids: CASSFTPGQGSHEQFF. For the CDR3, the DNA is TGTGCCAGCAGCTTCACCCCGGGACAGGGGTCTCATGAGCAGTTCTTC.

This clone was found once. The rearrangement uses TRBV6-5 and TRBJ1-1; TRBD1 might be the D (6 bases). CDR3 length equals 13 residues. V shed 10 bases and J shed 0 bases, with 12 bases lying between them. The germline CDR1 and CDR2 sequences are MNHEY and SVGAGI. CDR3 protein: CATLGAVNTEAFF. CDR3 DNA: TGTGCCACCCTGGGGGCCGTGAACACTGAAGCTTTCTTT.

The J gene is TRBJ2-3, the V gene TRBV27; TRBD1 matches at 9 bases. This CDR3 is built from 15 residues. With V trimmed by 1 base and J by 6 bases, 5 bases remained unmatched. The V gene's germline CDR1 is MNHEY and CDR2 SMNVEV (reference sequence). CDR3 in amino acids: CASSLLGQGRDTQYF. The CDR3 DNA reads TGTGCCAGCAGTTTATTGGGACAGGGACGCGATACGCAGTATTTT.

The chain combines TRBV9 with TRBJ2-7, with 9 positions matching TRBD1. The junction had 6 bases not matched to a gene; V was cut back by 1 base and J by 4 bases. This CDR3 has 15 amino acids. The germline V gene encodes CDR1 SGDLS and CDR2 YYNGEE. The CDR3 nucleotides are TGTGCCAGCAGCGTAACACCGGGACAGGGTTACGAGCAGTACTTC. Its translation: CASSVTPGQGYEQYF.

The chain combines TRBV5-4 with TRBJ2-7; possible D gene TRBD1, 5 bases. V was trimmed by 0 bases and J by 8 bases, leaving 18 bases between them. This CDR3 is 15 amino acids long. CDR1 and CDR2 (germline): SGHNT, YYREEE (reference sequence). CDR3 DNA sequence: TGTGCCAGCAGCTTGGAAGGCAGGGTGGGTTTGAAGCAGTACTTC. As protein: CASSLEGRVGLKQYF. Based on the CDR3 plus reference TRBV5-4 and TRBJ2-7, the full variable domain is ETGVTQSPTHLIKTRGQQVTLRCSSQSGHNTVSWYQQALGQGPQFIFQYYREEENGRGNFPPRFSGLQFPNYSSELNVNALELDDSALYLCASSLEGRVGLKQYFGPGTRLTVT.

DNA of the CDR3: TGTGCCAGCAGCCCCGGGAGCTCCTACAATGAGCAGTTCTTC. It translates to CASSPGSSYNEQFF. The chain couples TRBV14 to TRBJ2-1; the D gene is possibly TRBD2 (6 bases). The germline gives CDR1 SGHDN, CDR2 FVKESK. The CDR3 totals 14 residues. Deletions cut 4 bases from V and 0 bases from J, with 7 bases between.

The chain employs TRBV27 and TRBJ2-3; 9 bases fit TRBD2. The CDR3 has 15 amino acids. V shed 4 bases, J shed 6 bases, and the junction held 8 bases outside the gene matches. Germline V gene lookup returns CDR1 MNHEY and CDR2 SMNVEV (reference sequence). The CDR3 is CASSWGGRARDTQYF. DNA for the CDR3: TGTGCCAGCAGTTGGGGCGGGAGGGCCAGGGATACGCAGTATTTT.

The chain links TRBV7-9 to TRBJ1-5, with no clear D. Germline V gene data show CDR1 as SEHNR and CDR2 as FQNEAQ (reference sequence). The CDR3 consists of 15 residues. V shed 6 bases and J shed 7 bases, with 19 bases lying between them. CDR3 bases: TGTGCCAGCAGACCCGGGGAGGGTGGTAACCAGCCCCAGCATTTT. Encoded protein: CASRPGEGGNQPQHF.

J is TRBJ1-4 and V is TRBV6-4, with D unclear. Germline V gene sequence: CDR1 MRHNA, CDR2 SNTAGT. This CDR3 spans 13 amino acids. V lost 3 bases and J 8 bases, leaving 10 bases between the germline ends. The CDR3 DNA sequence: TGTGCCAGCAGTGAAGTGCCGGGGGAAAAACTGTTTTTT. This encodes CASSEVPGEKLFF.

The chain links TRBV6-1 to TRBJ2-1; D unclear. CDR1 and CDR2 (germline): MNHNS, SASEGT. Trimming took off 1 base at V and 7 bases at J, with 14 bases between the two ends. The CDR3 covers 15 residues. The CDR3 here is CASSEGALIWNEQFF. CDR3 DNA sequence: TGTGCCAGCAGTGAAGGGGCTTTAATATGGAATGAGCAGTTCTTC.

This clone has a handful of counts. The chain carries TRBV19 and TRBJ1-1; 7 nucleotides line up with TRBD1. Germline V gives CDR1 LNHDA, CDR2 SQIVND (reference sequence). This CDR3 has 13 residues. The ends lost 11 bases at V and 4 bases at J; junction bases unmatched: 10. As DNA, the CDR3 is TGTGCCTTGAGGAGATCAGGGGGCACTGAAGCTTTCTTT. It codes for CALRRSGGTEAFF.

As for this clone: One end of the junction is discordant with germline, which a read error may explain. The rearrangement uses TRBV5-4 and TRBJ2-1; a weak D match, TRBD2 (6 bases). Germline V gives CDR1 SGHNT, CDR2 YYREEE (reference sequence). This CDR3 region has 12 residues. The CDR3 sequence is CASSFDPDRGVF. CDR3 coding DNA: TGTGCCAGCAGCTTCGATCCGGACCGCGGGGTCTTC.

CDR3 nucleotide sequence: TGTGCCAGCAGCCTATTGGGCGGACATAAAAATAATTCACCCCTCCACTTT. It yields the protein CASSLLGGHKNNSPLHF. The chain carries TRBV27 and TRBJ1-6; TRBD1 is a possible D gene (5 bases). V was cut by 6 bases and J by 5 bases, with 20 bases left in between. The CDR3 runs to 17 residues. Germline-derived CDR1 and CDR2 are MNHEY and SMNVEV (reference sequence).

Only a few counts were recorded for this clone. The identical CDR3 is also encoded by other nucleotide sequences in the sample. The chain has TRBV5-1 and TRBJ2-5; 8 bases agree with TRBD2. The CDR3 has 14 amino acids. Germline loops: CDR1 SGHRS, CDR2 YFSETQ. Unmatched junction bases numbered 3, after V lost 4 bases and J lost 1 base. DNA for the CDR3: TGCGCCAGCAGCGGCGGGGGGCTCCAAGAGACCCAGTACTTC. Protein: CASSGGGLQETQYF.

This sequence joins TRBV15 and TRBJ2-3, with D possibly matching TRBD1 (6 bases). The germline V gene has CDR1 LNHNV and CDR2 YYDKDF (reference sequence). This CDR3 contains 16 residues. Between the trimmed V and J ends, which lost 1 base and 1 base, there was a span of 12 bases. The CDR3 DNA reads as TGTGCCACCAGCAGAGTATTAACAGGGCGCACAGATACGCAGTATTTT. This codes for CATSRVLTGRTDTQYF.

The rearrangement joins TRBV30 to TRBJ1-2; 7 bases line up with TRBD1. CDR1 GTSNPN and CDR2 SVGIG come from the germline V gene (reference sequence). V lost 0 bases, J lost 6 bases, and 4 bases stayed unmatched. The CDR3 runs 13 residues. The CDR3 DNA reads TGTGCCTGGAGTGTGACAGGGAGAAATGGCTACACCTTC. Its translation: CAWSVTGRNGYTF.

This chain joins TRBV2 and TRBJ1-1; 8 bases line up with TRBD1. V shed 6 bases, J shed 9 bases, and the junction held 21 bases outside the gene matches. The CDR3 length is 17 residues. Germline V lookup: CDR1 SNHLY, CDR2 FYNNEI. The CDR3 is CASRRSGGSLTGTKAFF. CDR3 in DNA: TGTGCCAGCAGGAGGTCAGGGGGCTCCCTCACAGGGACCAAAGCTTTCTTT.

V and J are TRBV11-2 and TRBJ2-1, with TRBD2 matching 12 bases. V shed 5 bases and J 4 bases; nucleotides not matched to a gene: 3. Germline-derived CDR1 and CDR2 are SGHAT and FQNNGV. The CDR3 totals 15 residues. In DNA form, the CDR3 reads TGTGCCAGCAGCCGGACTAGCGGGGCTTACAATGAGCAGTTCTTC. This sequence encodes CASSRTSGAYNEQFF. The full variable domain, its missing parts supplied by reference TRBV11-2 and TRBJ2-1, is EAGVAQSPRYKIIEKRQSVAFWCNPISGHATLYWYQQILGQGPKLLIQFQNNGVVDDSQLPKDRFSAERLKGVDSTLKIQPAKLEDSAVYLCASSRTSGAYNEQFFGPGTRLTVL.

The rearrangement joins TRBV13 to TRBJ2-7; tentative D call: TRBD1 (6 bases). The CDR3 spans 15 residues. Germline V gives CDR1 PRHDT, CDR2 FYEKMQ (reference sequence). The V and J ends lost 3 bases and 4 bases respectively, with 16 bases between them. The CDR3 spells CASSFGRTALYEQYF. The DNA of the CDR3 is TGTGCCAGCAGCTTTGGAAGGACAGCACTTTACGAGCAGTACTTC.

In its sample, this clone was seen a few times. The V and J genes are TRBV9 and TRBJ2-5; 9 bases are a match to TRBD2. Unmatched junction bases numbered 11, after V lost 3 bases and J lost 8 bases. Germline V gives CDR1 SGDLS, CDR2 YYNGEE. This CDR3 region has 15 residues. This CDR3 is CASSEGAGGIGTQYF. Here the CDR3 DNA reads TGTGCCAGCAGCGAGGGAGCGGGGGGCATAGGCACCCAGTACTTC.

This rearrangement joins TRBV6-4 to TRBJ2-4, with D perhaps matching TRBD2 (6 bases). Trimming took off 10 bases at V and 7 bases at J, with 20 bases between the two ends. Germline values: CDR1 MRHNA, CDR2 SNTAGT. CDR3 size: 14 residues. CDR3: CATMPSRGYNIQYF. The CDR3 region has the DNA TGTGCCACCATGCCCTCGCGGGGCTATAACATTCAGTACTTC.

A single count supports this clone. The V call is TRBV28, the J call TRBJ1-2; TRBD1 aligns across 9 bases. V was clipped by 5 bases and J by 2 bases; unmatched bases: 9. The CDR3 sequence is 16 residues long. Germline CDR1 and CDR2: MDHEN and SYDVKM. The CDR3 protein is CASSPRGDRENYGYTF. CDR3 nucleotide sequence: TGTGCCAGCAGTCCGAGGGGGGACAGGGAAAACTATGGCTACACCTTC.

This rearrangement joins TRBV28 to TRBJ2-4; 8 bases agree with TRBD2. V was clipped by 6 bases and J by 7 bases; unmatched bases: 5. CDR1 is MDHEN, CDR2 SYDVKM, per germline. CDR3 length equals 13 residues. The CDR3 loop reads CASRPSGSNIQYF. The DNA of the CDR3 is TGTGCCAGCAGACCGAGCGGGAGTAACATTCAGTACTTC.

V usage is TRBV5-1 and J usage is TRBJ2-1, with D possibly matching TRBD2 (5 bases). CDR1 SGHRS and CDR2 YFSETQ come from the germline V gene. V was pared by 3 bases and J by 0 bases, with 19 bases between. CDR3 length: 18 amino acids. CDR3 coding DNA: TGCGCCAGCAGCTGGACGCCTACTAGTGTCAGCTCCTACAATGAGCAGTTCTTC. This encodes CASSWTPTSVSSYNEQFF.